What follows are 9 T cell receptor beta chains derived from one specimen sequenced in a study of metastatic and nonmetastatic thyroid tumors. Until they underwent thyroid surgery, no patient had received any treatment. TCRdb re-called the PCR reads through MiXCR. The table shows fewer than 25,000 clones, with roughly 20% occurring only once. The sequenced material came from blood. Every receptor here comes from a female donor with papillary thyroid cancer or a benign thyroid nodule (not recorded which). Some clones in this sample may be carry-over from other donors' samples.

Of note for this clone: The junction departs from germline at one end; a sequencing error may be responsible. V gene TRBV2 combines with J gene TRBJ2-7, with no clear D. CDR1 and CDR2 (germline): SNHLY, FYNNEI. The CDR3 is 14 amino acids. The CDR3 sequence is CASVPKVTNYGQYF. DNA of the CDR3: TGTGCCAGCGTCCCGAAGGTTACGAACTACGGGCAGTACTTC.

This clone was observed at least ten times. This rearrangement joins TRBV11-3 to TRBJ2-7, with TRBD1 matching 8 bases. The CDR3 loop spans 14 amino acids. Germline assignment: CDR1 SGHNT and CDR2 YENEEA. V was pared by 1 base and J by 4 bases, with 3 bases of the junction left unmatched. This chain's CDR3 is CASSLGQGWYEQYF. The CDR3 nucleotides are TGTGCCAGCAGCTTAGGACAGGGGTGGTACGAGCAGTACTTC. Complete variable domain (other parts from reference TRBV11-3 and TRBJ2-7): EAGVVQSPRYKIIEKKQPVAFWCNPISGHNTLYWYLQNLGQGPELLIRYENEEAVDDSQLPKDRFSAERLKGVDSTLKIQPAELGDSAVYLCASSLGQGWYEQYFGPGTRLTVT.

The J gene is TRBJ2-2, the V gene TRBV6-2 or TRBV6-3, with TRBD2 matching 15 bases. CDR3 length equals 16 residues. The V segment lost 6 bases and the J segment 7 bases; nucleotides outside the gene matches: 6. CDR1 and CDR2 (germline): MNHEY, SVGEGT. Here the CDR3 DNA reads TGTGCCAGCAGCTTGGGACTAGCGGGAGGTGGCGGGGAGCTGTTTTTT. It yields the protein CASSLGLAGGGGELFF.

The chain uses TRBV7-2 and TRBJ2-7; 8 nucleotides line up with TRBD2. Losses at the gene ends were 0 bases for V and 7 bases for J; bases not matched to a gene: 20. Germline CDR1 reads SGHTA; CDR2 reads FQGNSA. This CDR3 contains 19 residues. The CDR3 sequence is CASSLAHNISGGPEGEQYF. CDR3 nucleotides: TGTGCCAGCAGCTTAGCACACAATATATCGGGAGGGCCAGAAGGTGAGCAGTACTTC.

This clone was seen only once. A read error may account for a junction end that differs from germline. The chain combines TRBV5-1 with TRBJ2-7; D is uncertain. Germline V gene data show CDR1 as SGHRS and CDR2 as YFSETQ. The length of the CDR3 is 14 residues. In nucleotides, the CDR3 is TGCGCCAGCAGCTTGGCCCATGAGTGGACGCAGTCGGACTTC. Translating it yields CASSLAHEWTQSDF.

Ten or more counts support this clone. V usage is TRBV13 and J usage is TRBJ1-1, with TRBD1 as a possible D gene (6 bases). Germline V gives CDR1 PRHDT, CDR2 FYEKMQ (reference sequence). This CDR3 is built from 14 residues. Trimming removed 6 bases from V and 5 bases from J, with 16 bases in between. The DNA for the CDR3 is TGTGCCAGCAGGATCACAGGGACGGGGACTGAAGCTTTCTTT. This sequence encodes CASRITGTGTEAFF.

This clone was detected many times. The chain recombines TRBV5-1 with TRBJ1-3; maybe TRBD1 (6 bases). Germline lookup yields CDR1 SGHRS and CDR2 YFSETQ. Trimming stripped 1 base from V and 2 bases from J, with 10 bases between. CDR3 length: 15 residues. Here the CDR3 DNA reads TGCGCCAGCAGCTTGAGGGGGGATCCTGGAAACACCATATATTTT. As protein: CASSLRGDPGNTIYF.

The count of this clone is one. This chain uses TRBV5-1 with TRBJ2-2; D not certain. V gave up 4 bases and J gave up 5 bases, with 15 bases separating them. There are 15 residues in the CDR3. Germline CDR1 SGHRS, CDR2 YFSETQ. CDR3: CASSLVSGSTGELFF. The CDR3 nucleotides are TGCGCCAGCAGCCTGGTTTCAGGATCAACCGGGGAGCTGTTTTTT.

Comment on this clone: Its ends do not fully match the called genes, so a read error is possible. For the CDR3, the DNA is TGTGCCAGCAGCTTGGATCGGGGAGAGAAAGAGAACCAGTACTTC. Amino acid sequence: CASSLDRGEKENQYF. V usage is TRBV5-6 and J usage is TRBJ2-5, with D maybe TRBD2 (5 bases). Per the germline V gene, CDR1 is SGHDT and CDR2 is YYEEEE. CDR3 length: 15 residues.